This T cell receptor beta chain was identified in a study of beta chain features in type 1 diabetes. In its sample, this clone was seen a few times. What it recognizes is unknown. Blood was drawn once from each donor into heparinised tubes. The draws averaged about 0.11 L. What was sequenced were expressed TCRB transcripts, since all of the isolated RNA had been reverse transcribed. Profiled with immunoSEQ multiplex PCR; TCRdb holds only in-frame clones, not every one. The sample carries 60,000 or so clones, around 50% recorded once. Germline V lookup: CDR1 SQVTM, CDR2 ANQGSEA. Trimming cost V 6 bases and J 4 bases; bases outside gene matches: 6. There are 13 residues in the CDR3. Overall study findings and caveats: In type 1 diabetes patients, VDJ junctions had fewer insertions; deletions at these junctions were more frequent. Shorter TCRB CDR3s, moderately but significantly so, were found in Type 1 diabetes patients in all four CD4+ subsets. Compared with healthy donors, patients appeared to share more similar naive, central memory and regulatory TCRB repertoires. Amplification by PCR could prefer shorter templates, with the same effect in patients and controls.

The sequenced sample consisted of Tregs from blood. This receptor was taken from a woman aged 40 to 50 with type 1 diabetes. V gene TRBV29-1 combines with J gene TRBJ1-1; the match to TRBD1 covers 9 bases. The CDR3 loop is CSVGTGSPTEAFF. The DNA of the CDR3 is TGCAGCGTGGGGACAGGGAGTCCCACTGAAGCTTTCTTT.